Shown below are 15 T cell receptor beta chains from a single sample sequenced in a study of shared clonotypes between healthy human individuals (dated by TCRdb to about 2020). Receptors were amplified or captured by the immunoSEQ multiplex PCR assay. Here the immuneACCESS table is served through TCRdb, limited to in-frame sequences with V and J called. Missing clones are a known gap in these copies; in checked studies unresolved V genes cover under half, and the rest lacks a known reason. In this sample the table shows approximately 1,000,000 clones, 70% to 80% of which occur a single time. The ten largest account for approximately 0.5% of the sample. What was sequenced was memory CD4+ T cells from PBMCs. The cell subset or site label here, explained by the study, means: CD45RA-negative fraction. These TCRs come from a man aged 18 to 29 in good health. Some clones in this sample may be carry-over from other donors' samples.

This rearrangement joins TRBV28 to TRBJ2-7; D remains unclear. Germline CDR1 MDHEN, CDR2 SYDVKM. The CDR3 is made up of 14 amino acids. The V end lost 4 bases, the J end lost 4 bases, and 14 bases lay between the germline ends. CDR3 protein: CASSSSRANYEQYF. For the CDR3, the DNA is TGTGCCAGCAGTTCATCTCGGGCCAATTACGAGCAGTACTTC.

This clone was counted many times. The V call is TRBV11-2, the J call TRBJ2-2; the D is unclear. The CDR3 has 14 amino acids. Per germline, CDR1 SGHAT and CDR2 FQNNGV. Between the trimmed V and J ends, which lost 5 bases and 6 bases, there was a span of 13 bases. Here the CDR3 reads CASSTPRNPGELFF. CDR3 nucleotide sequence: TGTGCCAGCAGCACCCCTAGGAATCCCGGGGAGCTGTTTTTT.

Only one count was recorded for this clone. The chain has TRBV5-1 and TRBJ2-1; 11 bases match TRBD1. CDR3 length equals 15 residues. Germline V gene data show CDR1 as SGHRS and CDR2 as YFSETQ. V was pared by 1 base and J by 6 bases, with 3 bases of the junction left unmatched. The CDR3 here is CASSLRGTGGNEQFF. The DNA for the CDR3 is TGCGCCAGCAGCTTGCGCGGGACAGGGGGCAATGAGCAGTTCTTC. Together with reference TRBV5-1 and TRBJ2-1, the CDR3 gives the full variable domain: KAGVTQTPRYLIKTRGQQVTLSCSPISGHRSVSWYQQTPGQGLQFLFEYFSETQRNKGNFPGRFSGRQFSNSRSEMNVSTLELGDSALYLCASSLRGTGGNEQFFGPGTRLTVL.

This clone appeared a few times. Other DNA sequences in the same sample also yield this CDR3. This chain connects TRBV11-1 to TRBJ2-1, with 7 bases aligning to TRBD1. The trim removed 6 bases at V and 1 base at J, leaving 3 bases unmatched. The CDR3 is 14 amino acids. Germline V lookup: CDR1 SGHAT, CDR2 FQDESV (reference sequence). The CDR3 loop is CASSPGGSYNEQFF. The CDR3 bases are TGTGCCAGCAGTCCAGGGGGATCCTACAATGAGCAGTTCTTC.

The chain uses TRBV5-1 and TRBJ2-1; 7 nucleotides line up with TRBD2. Per the germline V gene, CDR1 is SGHRS and CDR2 is YFSETQ. V lost 0 bases to trimming and J lost 1 base; unmatched junction nucleotides: 4. This CDR3 has 16 amino acids. The CDR3 sequence is CASSLGGGRSYNEQFF. The CDR3 DNA reads TGCGCCAGCAGCTTGGGCGGGGGTAGATCCTACAATGAGCAGTTCTTC.

The chain combines TRBV6-5 with TRBJ2-5; 7 bases line up with TRBD1. J lost 3 bases, V lost 5 bases, and 6 bases had no gene match. Germline V CDR1 and CDR2: MNHEY, SVGAGI. This CDR3 is built from 14 residues. The DNA of the CDR3 is TGTGCCAGCAGTAAACGGACAGGTGAAGAGACCCAGTACTTC. It translates to CASSKRTGEETQYF.

V and J are TRBV30 and TRBJ1-2, with a tentative D call TRBD1 (6 bases). Germline lookup yields CDR1 GTSNPN and CDR2 SVGIG (reference sequence). This CDR3 is built from 14 residues. Trimming cost V 4 bases and J 0 bases, with 12 bases left between them. The CDR3 loop is CAWIGQGTNYGYTF. CDR3 nucleotide sequence: TGTGCCTGGATTGGGCAGGGGACTAACTATGGCTACACCTTC.

This clone has only one observation. V gene TRBV7-3 combines with J gene TRBJ1-2, with TRBD1 as a possible D gene (6 bases). The germline gives CDR1 SGHTA, CDR2 FQGTGA. The CDR3 covers 15 residues. With 3 bases removed from V and 0 bases from J, the gap between germline ends came to 11 bases. The CDR3 DNA follows: TGTGCCAGCAGCTTGCAAGGGGGGACTAACTATGGCTACACCTTC. Its translation is CASSLQGGTNYGYTF.

This clone was recorded only once. This rearrangement joins TRBV28 to TRBJ2-7; D assignment may be TRBD1 or TRBD2 (5 bases each). V dropped 1 base and J dropped 3 bases, with 10 bases sitting between them. The CDR3 spans 14 residues. Germline CDR1 reads MDHEN; CDR2 reads SYDVKM. DNA of the CDR3: TGTGCCAGCAGTTTATTCGGGACCGTCTACGAGCAGTACTTC. Protein sequence: CASSLFGTVYEQYF.

CDR3 in amino acids: CSVWRQGYNEQFF. As DNA, the CDR3 is TGCAGCGTTTGGAGACAGGGCTACAATGAGCAGTTCTTC. This rearrangement joins TRBV29-1 to TRBJ2-1; 7 bases match TRBD1. This CDR3 is 13 amino acids long. Trimming took 5 bases from V and 3 from J; bases not matched to a gene: 4. Germline CDR1 and CDR2: SQVTM and ANQGSEA.

The chain combines TRBV11-2 with TRBJ2-3; D not resolved. The V gene's germline CDR1 is SGHAT and CDR2 FQNNGV. Trimming took off 1 base at V and 0 bases at J, with 11 bases between the two ends. The CDR3 covers 16 residues. The CDR3 bases are TGTGCCAGCAGCTTAGTCCTCAGCACTAGCACAGATACGCAGTATTTT. Translated, it gives CASSLVLSTSTDTQYF.

The chain couples TRBV30 to TRBJ2-1; D not resolved. The germline gives CDR1 GTSNPN, CDR2 SVGIG (reference sequence). V was cut by 0 bases and J by 7 bases, with 7 bases left in between. This CDR3 contains 12 residues. CDR3 in DNA: TGTGCCTGGAGTGTTAAAGGGAATGAGCAGTTCTTC. Amino acid sequence: CAWSVKGNEQFF.

The chain employs TRBV28 and TRBJ1-5; a possible D gene is TRBD1 (6 bases). Germline CDR1 MDHEN, CDR2 SYDVKM. The CDR3 has 15 residues. V shed 2 bases and J shed 5 bases, with 13 bases lying between them. This chain's CDR3 is CASSLVGQGYQPQHF. The CDR3 DNA reads as TGTGCCAGCAGTTTAGTTGGGCAGGGGTATCAGCCCCAGCATTTT.

V usage is TRBV10-3 and J usage is TRBJ1-3; the D is unclear. The germline V gene has CDR1 ENHRY and CDR2 SYGVKD. The CDR3 spans 13 residues. V was cut by 10 bases and J by 0 bases, with 10 bases left in between. The CDR3 loop is CATVWSSGNTIYF. CDR3 sequence (DNA): TGTGCCACGGTCTGGAGCTCTGGAAACACCATATATTTT.

The DNA for the CDR3 is TGCGCCAGCAGACCCGGGAGGTTGATCCATCAGTACTTC. It specifies CASRPGRLIHQYF. The V call is TRBV10-1, the J call TRBJ2-4, with 7 bases lining up with TRBD2. V lost 6 bases and J lost 12; bases outside the gene matches: 11. Germline values: CDR1 WNHNN, CDR2 SYGVQD (reference sequence). The CDR3 totals 13 residues.